Listed below are T cell receptor beta chains from one sample, sequenced in a study of tumor and adjacent non-tumor tissue in lung cancer. Each CDR3 protein gets one entry after TCRdb re-called the multiplex PCR reads with MiXCR. Of tens of thousands of distinct CDR3 sequences detected, over 70% appear once; the ten largest clones hold approximately 12%. Sequencing used lung tumor tissue. These receptors all stem from a woman aged 45 to 65 with non-small cell lung cancer. Each CDR3 is given with its conserved first and last residue. Fields, in order: J gene, D gene, V gene, clone size, CDR3 protein, CDR3 DNA. A D gene is named only where the DNA matches it firmly. Clone size is stated in some rows and not others, as once, few, many or a class when expanded.

>TRBJ2-2|.|TRBV20-1|.
CSASNDANTGEPFF
TGCAGTGCTAGCAACGACGCAAACACCGGGGAGCCGTTTTTT
>TRBJ2-7|.|TRBV6-6|.
CDNRYSEEADEQYF
TGTGACAACAGGTATTCCGAAGAGGCGGACGAGCAGTACTTC
>TRBJ2-6|.|TRBV11-2|.
CASSLTPGVNVLTF
TGTGCCAGCAGCTTAACCCCTGGGGTCAACGTCCTGACTTTC
>TRBJ2-7|TRBD2|TRBV20-1|many
CSARVLPRGRTDEQYF
TGCAGTGCTAGAGTTTTACCGCGCGGGAGGACTGACGAGCAGTACTTC
>TRBJ1-5|.|TRBV7-9|.
CASSSQGYNQPRHF
TGTGCCAGCAGCTCGCAGGGGTACAACCAGCCCCGGCATTTT
>TRBJ2-5|.|TRBV11-2|.
CDSSITETQYF
TGTGACAGCAGTATCACCGAGACCCAGTACTTC
>TRBJ1-6|.|TRBV10-2|.
CASHPGLNSPLHF
TGCGCCTCGCACCCGGGGCTCAATTCACCCCTCCACTTT
>TRBJ2-7|.|TRBV6-1|many
CASSGLLRAGYF
TGTGCCAGCAGTGGGTTATTACGAGCGGGGTACTTC
>TRBJ2-5|TRBD2|TRBV5-1|.
CASSPNPTSGSEAQYF
TGCGCCAGCAGCCCCAACCCGACTAGCGGGAGTGAGGCCCAGTACTTC
>TRBJ1-1|.|TRBV11-2|.
CVSRLLMLGTEAFF
TGTGTCAGCAGATTACTAATGCTGGGAACTGAAGCTTTCTTT
>TRBJ1-3|.|TRBV14|.
CASSQDRILRNTIYF
TGTGCCAGCAGCCAGGACAGAATACTGAGAAACACCATATATTTT
>TRBJ2-7|TRBD2|TRBV6-2/TRBV6-3|medium-sized
CASTVRENREQYF
TGTGCCAGCACCGTGCGGGAGAATAGGGAGCAGTACTTC
>TRBJ2-2|TRBD2|TRBV6-1|.
CAKSLAGDTGELFF
TGTGCCAAGAGTCTAGCGGGAGACACCGGGGAGCTGTTTTTT
>TRBJ2-1|TRBD2|TRBV29-1|.
CSVAGLVGGSNEKFF
TGCAGCGTTGCCGGACTAGTGGGAGGGTCGAATGAGAAGTTCTTC
>TRBJ1-2|.|TRBV10-3|.
CAISAPWQGHYGYTF
TGTGCCATCAGTGCCCCATGGCAGGGGCACTATGGCTACACCTTC
>TRBJ2-3|.|TRBV4-1|many
CASSQDGATDTQYF
TGCGCCAGCAGCCAAGATGGGGCGACAGATACGCAGTATTTT
>TRBJ1-2|.|TRBV6-2/TRBV6-3|.
CSSSPGTADYGYTF
TGTTCCAGCAGCCCCGGGACGGCAGACTATGGCTACACCTTC
>TRBJ2-7|.|TRBV29-1|.
CSVVEGSPYKQYF
TGCAGCGTTGTGGAAGGGAGCCCTTACAAGCAGTACTTC
>TRBJ2-1|.|TRBV11-2|.
CASSFDSADSEQFF
TGTGCCAGCAGCTTTGATAGTGCCGACAGTGAGCAGTTCTTC
>TRBJ1-3|.|TRBV20-1|many
CSARDPRNLNSGNTIYF
TGCAGTGCTAGAGATCCTCGGAACCTCAACTCTGGAAACACCATATATTTT
>TRBJ2-1|.|TRBV11-3|.
CASSLGHYNEQFF
TGTGCTAGTAGCTTAGGACACTACAATGAGCAGTTCTTC
>TRBJ1-5|.|TRBV5-5|many
CASSFLSGAAWPQHF
TGTGCCAGCAGCTTCCTCTCTGGGGCCGCCTGGCCCCAGCATTTT
>TRBJ1-1|.|TRBV6-5|.
CASTSQWAVIEAFF
TGTGCCAGCACCTCACAGTGGGCTGTCATTGAAGCTTTCTTT
>TRBJ2-2|.|TRBV7-9|.
CASSIAGQFIRELFF
TGTGCCAGCAGCATAGCCGGACAGTTCATCAGGGAGCTGTTTTTT
>TRBJ1-3|TRBD1|TRBV6-1|.
CACSDPGQGPRNTIYF
TGTGCCTGCAGTGACCCAGGACAGGGGCCGAGAAACACCATATATTTT
>TRBJ2-1|TRBD2|TRBV6-5|.
CASSYSVWGLAGGEQFF
TGTGCCAGCAGTTATTCGGTCTGGGGACTAGCGGGAGGTGAGCAGTTCTTC
>TRBJ1-1|.|TRBV6-5|.
CASTLSGRHTEAFF
TGTGCTAGCACTTTGTCAGGGAGGCATACTGAAGCTTTCTTT
>TRBJ2-5|.|TRBV29-1|.
CSANRPFQETRYF
TGCAGCGCAAACCGACCCTTCCAAGAGACCCGGTACTTC
>TRBJ2-1|.|TRBV10-1|.
CASQVGGTGQNVHFF
TGCGCCAGCCAGGTAGGGGGGACCGGGCAGAATGTGCACTTCTTC
>TRBJ1-2|.|TRBV6-5|.
CASRMTGGNYGYTF
TGTGCCAGCAGGATGACCGGCGGGAACTATGGGTACACCTTC
>TRBJ2-1|.|TRBV6-1|.
CTSSLTLEGAPPDGKRFF
TGTACCAGCAGTCTAACCTTGGAGGGAGCCCCGCCGGACGGTAAGCGGTTCTTC
>TRBJ2-5|TRBD1|TRBV12-3/TRBV12-4|.
CASSSSRQGTHETQYF
TGTGCCAGCAGTTCCTCTCGACAGGGCACCCATGAGACCCAATACTTC
>TRBJ2-7|.|TRBV6-6|.
CANSGGLGTIEQYF
TGTGCCAACAGTGGGGGGCTCGGGACGATAGAGCAGTACTTC
>TRBJ1-4|.|TRBV12-3/TRBV12-4|.
CVSSTQQGFEKLFF
TGTGTCAGCAGCACACAACAGGGTTTTGAAAAACTGTTTTTT
>TRBJ2-7|.|TRBV11-2|.
CASGLTDTAYEQYF
TGTGCCAGCGGCCTGACGGACACTGCCTACGAGCAATATTTC
>TRBJ2-1|TRBD2|TRBV5-1|.
CASNLGLAGGHLYNEQFF
TGCGCCAGCAACCTGGGACTAGCGGGAGGGCATTTATACAATGAGCAGTTCTTC
>TRBJ1-5|.|TRBV28|.
CASGRRQADSNQPQHF
TGTGCCAGCGGGAGACGACAGGCCGACAGCAATCAGCCCCAGCATTTT
>TRBJ2-5|.|TRBV29-1|once
CSVEDPLDSRARRETQYF
TGCAGCGTTGAAGATCCGCTTGATTCCAGGGCCAGGAGAGAGACCCAGTACTTC
>TRBJ2-2|TRBD2|TRBV6-2/TRBV6-3|.
CASTSLADTGELLF
TGTGCCAGCACTTCCCTAGCGGACACCGGGGAGCTGTTATTT
>TRBJ2-3|.|TRBV6-1|.
CASSELVGGTGTQYF
TGTGCCAGTAGTGAACTAGTGGGAGGCACAGGTACGCAGTATTTT
>TRBJ1-2|TRBD1|TRBV4-1|.
CASNQETGGGRGYTF
TGCGCCAGCAACCAAGAGACAGGGGGCGGTAGGGGCTACACATTC
>TRBJ2-1|.|TRBV29-1|.
CSVGISHNKQFF
TGTAGCGTTGGCATCTCACACAATAAGCAGTTCTTC
>TRBJ2-7|TRBD2|TRBV7-9|many
CASSPSITSSGRVSSYEQYF
TGTGCCAGCAGCCCTTCAATAACGAGCAGCGGGAGGGTGAGCTCCTACGAGCAGTACTTC